This TCR beta chain was documented in a study of OX40 agonist ivuxolimab in advanced cancers. Regarding the study in general: Ivuxolimab, which targeted the costimulatory receptor OX40 (CD134), was an agonistic, fully human IgG2 monoclonal antibody. Patients were allowed to have had prior anti-PD-1, anti-PD-L1 or anti-CTLA-4 therapy, and 40% to 45% of the dose-escalation patients had been treated with checkpoint inhibitors. The paper covers the monotherapy dose-escalation part of the phase I ivuxolimab trial, which included N = 52 patients. In the dose-escalation cohort, approximately 82% of patients were male, and the mean age was 60 years with a range of roughly 20 to 79. Intravenous ivuxolimab was administered to patients every 2 weeks at six dose levels: 0.01, 0.1, 0.3, 1.5, 3 and 10 mg/kg. The purpose of peripheral TCRbeta sequencing was to test whether ivuxolimab changed TCR sequence diversity and led to clonal T-cell expansion. Of the roughly 52 dose-escalation patients, hepatocellular carcinoma was present in about 19, melanoma in approximately 15, renal cell carcinoma in 9 and head and neck cancer in 9. Partial responses were achieved by three dose-escalation patients, of whom one had hepatocellular carcinoma and two had cutaneous melanoma. What the authors observed across the whole study: Which antigens the clonally expanded peripheral T cells were specific for was not determined. At doses from 0.1 to 3.0 mg/kg, clonal expansion was seen in both CD4+ and CD8+ blood T cells between baseline and week 6. Low levels of normalized T-cell clonal expansion were also seen in some patients who did not respond. In the 0.1-3.0 mg/kg groups, partial responders had among the lowest normalized peripheral clonal expansion, particularly in CD8+ T cells. After ivuxolimab, more expanded clones were found on average in CD8+ T cells than in CD4+ T cells.

Note on this clone: Its antigen remains unidentified. Per-base quality was not reported, and no clone a single base away is much larger than it.

Patients with autoimmune disease history or receiving systemic immunosuppression were excluded from the trial. Peripheral blood for TCR sequencing was collected from all dose cohorts at baseline, on cycle 4 day 1, and on cycle 7 day 1. Samples came from an open-label, multicenter, first-in-human phase I dose-escalation trial of ivuxolimab. Adults with locally advanced or metastatic melanoma, renal cell carcinoma, hepatocellular carcinoma or head and neck squamous cell carcinoma were enrolled in the trial. Before TCR sequencing, CD4+ T cells and CD8+ T cells from peripheral blood were sorted into separate populations. The germline V gene supplies CDR1 MGHRA and CDR2 YSYEKL. Spanning cysteine to phenylalanine, the CDR3 consists of 15 amino acids. Just CDR3 DNA is preserved here, 45 bases in frame from base 1. V is clipped by 1 base and J by 3 bases, and the sequence between their germline boundaries is 12 bases long.

To sequence the TCRbeta CDR3 region, genomic DNA was isolated from the sorted cells. TCRbeta CDR3 regions were sequenced using the immunoSEQ Assay. In TCRdb, the immuneACCESS table is reduced to in-frame sequences with V and J assigned. These tables do not hold every clone; where another copy was compared, an unresolved V gene accounts for under half, and the others remain unexplained. The sample table records some 34,000 clones; approximately 84% of these occur just once. Together, the top ten hold approximately 21% of the sample. The material was CD4+ or CD8+ T cells sorted from blood, obtained in a trial of the OX40 agonist ivuxolimab. The TCR was taken from an adult with an advanced solid tumor such as melanoma, head and neck, liver or kidney cancer. The chain joins TRBV4-1 to TRBJ1-1, with TRBD1 tentatively as D gene (5 bases match). The CDR3 region reads CASSQGGWSDTEAFF. Read as DNA, the sequence is TGCGCCAGCAGCCAAGGGGGGTGGAGCGACACTGAAGCTTTCTTT.